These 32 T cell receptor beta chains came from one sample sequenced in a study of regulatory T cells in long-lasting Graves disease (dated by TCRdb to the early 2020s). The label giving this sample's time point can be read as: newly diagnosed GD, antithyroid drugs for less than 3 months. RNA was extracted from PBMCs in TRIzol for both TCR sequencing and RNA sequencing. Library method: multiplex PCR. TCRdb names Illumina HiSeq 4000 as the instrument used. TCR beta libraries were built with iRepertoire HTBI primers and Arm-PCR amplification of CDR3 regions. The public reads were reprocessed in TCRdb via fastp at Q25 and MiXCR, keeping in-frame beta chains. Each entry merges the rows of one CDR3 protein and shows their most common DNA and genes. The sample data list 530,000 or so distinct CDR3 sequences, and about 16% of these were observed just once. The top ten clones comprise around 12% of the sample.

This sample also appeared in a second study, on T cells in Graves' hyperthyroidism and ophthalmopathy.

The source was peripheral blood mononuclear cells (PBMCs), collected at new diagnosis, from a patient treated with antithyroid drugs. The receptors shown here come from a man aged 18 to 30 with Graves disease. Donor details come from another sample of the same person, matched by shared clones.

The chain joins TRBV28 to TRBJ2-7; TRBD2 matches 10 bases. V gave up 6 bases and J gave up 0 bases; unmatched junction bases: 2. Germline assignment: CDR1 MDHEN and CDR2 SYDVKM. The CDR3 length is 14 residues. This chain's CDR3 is CASSGTSASYEQYF. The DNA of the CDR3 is TGTGCCAGCAGCGGGACTAGCGCCTCCTACGAGCAGTACTTC. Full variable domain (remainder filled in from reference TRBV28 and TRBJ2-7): DVKVTQSSRYLVKRTGEKVFLECVQDMDHENMFWYRQDPGLGLRLIYFSYDVKMKEKGDIPEGYSVSREKKERFSLILESASTNQTSMYLCASSGTSASYEQYFGPGTRLTVT.

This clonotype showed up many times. The CDR3 DNA follows: TGTGCCAGCAGTTACCAGAACGAGCAGTACTTC. It specifies CASSYQNEQYF. V is TRBV2 and J is TRBJ2-7, with D uncertain. Germline CDR1 reads SNHLY; CDR2 reads FYNNEI. CDR3 length equals 11 residues. The V end lost 5 bases, the J end lost 5 bases, and 7 bases lay between the germline ends.

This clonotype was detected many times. CDR3 residues: CASSIIAGKGYEQYF. The CDR3 nucleotides read TGCGCCAGCAGCATAATAGCGGGAAAGGGATACGAGCAGTACTTC. V is TRBV5-1 and J is TRBJ2-7; 8 bases align to TRBD2. CDR1 is SGHRS and CDR2 is YFSETQ in the germline V gene. V lost 4 bases, J lost 4 bases, and 10 bases stayed unmatched. The CDR3 covers 15 residues.

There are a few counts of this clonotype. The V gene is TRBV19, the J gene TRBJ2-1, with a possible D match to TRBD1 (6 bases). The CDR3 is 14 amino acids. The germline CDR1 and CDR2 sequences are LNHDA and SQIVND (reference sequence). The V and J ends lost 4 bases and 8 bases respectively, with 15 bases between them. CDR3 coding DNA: TGTGCCAGTAGTACAGCAGGGGTTGGGGATGAGCAGTTCTTC. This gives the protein CASSTAGVGDEQFF.

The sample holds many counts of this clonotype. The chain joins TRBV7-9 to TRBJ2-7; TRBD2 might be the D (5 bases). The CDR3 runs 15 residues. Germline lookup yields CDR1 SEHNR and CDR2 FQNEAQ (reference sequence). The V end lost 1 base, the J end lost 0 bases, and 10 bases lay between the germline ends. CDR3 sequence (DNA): TGTGCCAGCAGCTTAGATAGCGCCAGCTCCTACGAGCAGTACTTC. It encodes CASSLDSASSYEQYF.

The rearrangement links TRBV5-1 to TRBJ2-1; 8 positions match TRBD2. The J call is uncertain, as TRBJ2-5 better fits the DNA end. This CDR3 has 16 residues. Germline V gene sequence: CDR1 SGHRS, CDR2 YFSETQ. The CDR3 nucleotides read TGCGCCAGCAGCCCGATAGCCGGGAGCGGGAGAGAGACCCAGTACTTC. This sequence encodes CASSPIAGSGRETQYF.

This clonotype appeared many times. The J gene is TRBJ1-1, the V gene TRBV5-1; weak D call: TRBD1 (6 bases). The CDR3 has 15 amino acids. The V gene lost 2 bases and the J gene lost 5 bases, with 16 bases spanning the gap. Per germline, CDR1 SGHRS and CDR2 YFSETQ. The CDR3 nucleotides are TGCGCCAGCAGCTTAAACGGGGGGCTAGGGACTGAAGCTTTCTTT. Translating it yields CASSLNGGLGTEAFF.

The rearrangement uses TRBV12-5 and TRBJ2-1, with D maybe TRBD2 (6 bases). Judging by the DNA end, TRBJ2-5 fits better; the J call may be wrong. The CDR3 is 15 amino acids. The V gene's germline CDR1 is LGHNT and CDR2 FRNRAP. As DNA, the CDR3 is TGTGCTAGTGGTTTGGGGACCGGGACTGCGGAGACCCAGTACTTC. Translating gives CASGLGTGTAETQYF.

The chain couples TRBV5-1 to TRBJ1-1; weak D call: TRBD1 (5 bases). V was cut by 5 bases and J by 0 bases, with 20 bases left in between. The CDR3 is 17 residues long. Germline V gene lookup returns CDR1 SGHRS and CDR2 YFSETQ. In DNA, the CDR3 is TGCGCCAGCAGTCCTAGTATACGACAGATAATGAACACTGAAGCTTTCTTT. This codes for CASSPSIRQIMNTEAFF.

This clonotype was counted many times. CDR3 loop: CASSEDGTDLEQYF. Here the CDR3 DNA reads TGTGCCAGCAGTGAAGATGGGACTGACCTCGAGCAGTACTTC. The chain employs TRBV6-1 and TRBJ2-7; TRBD2 might be the D (6 bases). This CDR3 spans 14 amino acids. The germline gives CDR1 MNHNS, CDR2 SASEGT. With 1 base removed from V and 6 bases from J, the gap between germline ends came to 13 bases.

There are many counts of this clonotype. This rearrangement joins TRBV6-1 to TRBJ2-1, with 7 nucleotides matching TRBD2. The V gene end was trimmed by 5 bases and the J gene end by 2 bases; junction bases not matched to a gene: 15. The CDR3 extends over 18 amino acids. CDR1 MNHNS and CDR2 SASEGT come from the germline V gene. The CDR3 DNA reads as TGTGCCAGCAGTATCAGTCAGGAGGGAGGGCCCCCCTACAATGAGCAGTTCTTC. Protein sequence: CASSISQEGGPPYNEQFF.

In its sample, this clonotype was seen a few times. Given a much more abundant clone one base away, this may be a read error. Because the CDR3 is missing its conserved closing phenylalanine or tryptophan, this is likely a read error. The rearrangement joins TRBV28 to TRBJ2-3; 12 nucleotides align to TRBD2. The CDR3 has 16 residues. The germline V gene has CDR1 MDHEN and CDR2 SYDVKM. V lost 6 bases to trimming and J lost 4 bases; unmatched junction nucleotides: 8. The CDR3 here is CASSPTSGSEADTQYL. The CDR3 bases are TGTGCCAGCAGCCCGACTAGCGGGAGTGAGGCAGATACGCAGTATCTT.

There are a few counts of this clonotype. The CDR3 protein is CASSLTGIGVNEQYF. The CDR3 nucleotides read TGTGCCAGCAGCTTAACAGGGATAGGGGTAAACGAGCAGTACTTC. J is TRBJ2-7 and V is TRBV6-1; TRBD1 is a possible D gene (6 bases). The CDR3 is 15 amino acids. Per germline, CDR1 MNHNS and CDR2 SASEGT. V was pared by 6 bases and J by 5 bases, with 20 bases between.

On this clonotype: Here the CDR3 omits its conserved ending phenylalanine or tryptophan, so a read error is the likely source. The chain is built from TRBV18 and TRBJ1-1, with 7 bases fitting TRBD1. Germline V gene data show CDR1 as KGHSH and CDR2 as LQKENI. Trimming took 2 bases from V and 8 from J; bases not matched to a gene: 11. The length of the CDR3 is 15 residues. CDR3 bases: TGTGCCAGCTCACCAAGGGGGCGGTCGAAAAAGGAAGCTTTCTCT. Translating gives CASSPRGRSKKEAFS.

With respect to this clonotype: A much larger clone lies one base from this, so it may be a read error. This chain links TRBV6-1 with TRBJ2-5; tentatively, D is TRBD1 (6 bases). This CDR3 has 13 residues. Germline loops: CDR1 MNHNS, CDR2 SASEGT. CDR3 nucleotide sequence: TGTGTCAGCAGAAACCCCACAGGGGAGACCCAGTACTTC. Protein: CVSRNPTGETQYF.

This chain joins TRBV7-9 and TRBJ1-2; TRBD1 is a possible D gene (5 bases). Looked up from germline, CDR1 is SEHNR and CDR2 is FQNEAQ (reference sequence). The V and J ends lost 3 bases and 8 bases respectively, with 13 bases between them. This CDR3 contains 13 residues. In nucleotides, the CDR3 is TGTGCCAGCAGCTTCAATAAGGGGCGAGGCTACACCTTC. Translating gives CASSFNKGRGYTF.

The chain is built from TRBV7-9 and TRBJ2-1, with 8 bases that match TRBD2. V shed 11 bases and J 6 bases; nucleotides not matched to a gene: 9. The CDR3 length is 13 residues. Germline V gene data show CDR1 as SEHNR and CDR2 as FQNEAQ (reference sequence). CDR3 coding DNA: TGTGCCGATAGCGGGAAAACCTCCAATGAGCAGTTCTTC. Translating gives CADSGKTSNEQFF.

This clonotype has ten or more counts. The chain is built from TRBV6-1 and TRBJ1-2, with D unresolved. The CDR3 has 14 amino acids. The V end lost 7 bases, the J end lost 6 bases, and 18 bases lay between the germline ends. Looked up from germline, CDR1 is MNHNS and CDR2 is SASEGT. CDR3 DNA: TGTGCCAGCATTAGAAAGCGACCAGAGGATGGCTACACCTTC. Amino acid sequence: CASIRKRPEDGYTF.

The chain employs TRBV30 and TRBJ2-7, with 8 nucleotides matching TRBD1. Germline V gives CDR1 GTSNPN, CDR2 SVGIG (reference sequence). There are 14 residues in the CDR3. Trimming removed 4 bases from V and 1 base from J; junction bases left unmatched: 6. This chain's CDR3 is CAWNRDRNSYEQYF. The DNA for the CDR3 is TGTGCCTGGAACCGGGACAGGAATTCCTACGAGCAGTACTTC. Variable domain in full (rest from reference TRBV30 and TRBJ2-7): SQTIHQWPATLVQPVGSPLSLECTVEGTSNPNLYWYRQAAGRGLQLLFYSVGIGQISSEVPQNLSASRPQDRQFILSSKKLLLSDSGFYLCAWNRDRNSYEQYFGPGTRLTVT.

The CDR3 is CATGGGDEQFF. CDR3 in DNA: TGTGCCACAGGGGGGGGCGATGAGCAGTTCTTC. The chain combines TRBV24-1 with TRBJ2-1; a possible D gene is TRBD2 (7 bases). V gave up 10 bases and J gave up 8 bases, with 11 bases separating them. CDR3 length: 11 amino acids. Germline V lookup: CDR1 KGHDR, CDR2 SFDVKD.

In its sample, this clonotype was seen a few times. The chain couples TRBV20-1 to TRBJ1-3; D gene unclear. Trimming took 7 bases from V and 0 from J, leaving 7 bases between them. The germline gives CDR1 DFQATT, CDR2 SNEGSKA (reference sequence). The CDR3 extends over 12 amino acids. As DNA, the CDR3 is TGCAGTGTAACGAGCTCTGGAAACACCATATATTTT. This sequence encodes CSVTSSGNTIYF.

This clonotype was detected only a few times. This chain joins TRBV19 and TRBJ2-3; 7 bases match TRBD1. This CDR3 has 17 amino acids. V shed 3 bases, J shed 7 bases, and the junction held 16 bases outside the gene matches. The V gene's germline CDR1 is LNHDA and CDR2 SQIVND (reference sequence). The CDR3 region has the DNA TGTGCCAGTAGTATCAACCTCGGACAGGCCCCAGGGAATACGCAGTATTTT. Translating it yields CASSINLGQAPGNTQYF.

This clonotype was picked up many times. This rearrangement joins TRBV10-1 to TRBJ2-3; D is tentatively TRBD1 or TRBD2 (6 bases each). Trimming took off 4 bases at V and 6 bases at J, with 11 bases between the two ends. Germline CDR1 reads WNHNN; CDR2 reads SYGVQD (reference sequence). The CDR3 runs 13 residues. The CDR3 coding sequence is TGCGCCAGCAGTGCGACTAGGGGGGATACGCAGTATTTT. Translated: CASSATRGDTQYF.

In DNA form, the CDR3 reads TGTGAGAAGGGCTACACAGATACGCAGTATTTT. Its translation: CEKGYTDTQYF. The chain combines TRBV25-1 with TRBJ2-3; D uncertain. CDR1 is MGHDK, CDR2 SYGVNS, per germline. CDR3 length: 11 amino acids.

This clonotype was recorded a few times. The CDR3 protein is CASSLVLVPTDTQYF. The CDR3 nucleotides read TGTGCCAGCAGCTTAGTACTAGTTCCCACAGATACGCAGTATTTT. The rearrangement uses TRBV7-9 and TRBJ2-3, with D perhaps matching TRBD2 (5 bases). Germline loops: CDR1 SEHNR, CDR2 FQNEAQ (reference sequence). V shed 1 base and J shed 2 bases, with 10 bases lying between them. The CDR3 sequence is 15 residues long.

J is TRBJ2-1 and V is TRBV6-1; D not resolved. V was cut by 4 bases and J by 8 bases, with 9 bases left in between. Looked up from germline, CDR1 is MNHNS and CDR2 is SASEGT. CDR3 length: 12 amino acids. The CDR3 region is CASSVFVHEQFF. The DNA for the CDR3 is TGTGCCAGCAGTGTCTTCGTCCATGAGCAGTTCTTC.

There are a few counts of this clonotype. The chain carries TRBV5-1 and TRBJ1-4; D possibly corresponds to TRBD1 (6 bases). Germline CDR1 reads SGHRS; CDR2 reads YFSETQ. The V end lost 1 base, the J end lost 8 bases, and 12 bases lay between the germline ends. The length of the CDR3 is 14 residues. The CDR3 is CASSLTGGREKLFF. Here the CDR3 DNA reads TGCGCCAGCAGCTTGACCGGGGGCCGGGAAAAACTGTTTTTT.

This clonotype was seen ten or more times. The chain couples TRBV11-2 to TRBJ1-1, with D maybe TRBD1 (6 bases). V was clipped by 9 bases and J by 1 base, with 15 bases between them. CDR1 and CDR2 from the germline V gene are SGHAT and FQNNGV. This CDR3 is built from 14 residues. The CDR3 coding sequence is TGTGCCAGTGGGACAACGGGGGCGAACACTGAAGCTTTCTTT. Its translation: CASGTTGANTEAFF.

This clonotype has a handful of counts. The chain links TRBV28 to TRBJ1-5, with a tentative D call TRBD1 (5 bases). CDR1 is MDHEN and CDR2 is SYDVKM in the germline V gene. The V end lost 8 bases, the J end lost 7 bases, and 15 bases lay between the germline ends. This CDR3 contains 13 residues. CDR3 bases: TGTGCCAGCGGCGGAGGGGTAGAACAGCCCCAGCATTTT. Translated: CASGGGVEQPQHF.

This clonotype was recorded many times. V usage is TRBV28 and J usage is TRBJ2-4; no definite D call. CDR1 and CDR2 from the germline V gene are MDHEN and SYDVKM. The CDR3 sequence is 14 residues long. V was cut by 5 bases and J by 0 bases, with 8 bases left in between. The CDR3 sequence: CASSPDIAKNIQYF. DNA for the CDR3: TGTGCCAGCAGTCCTGACATAGCCAAAAACATTCAGTACTTC.

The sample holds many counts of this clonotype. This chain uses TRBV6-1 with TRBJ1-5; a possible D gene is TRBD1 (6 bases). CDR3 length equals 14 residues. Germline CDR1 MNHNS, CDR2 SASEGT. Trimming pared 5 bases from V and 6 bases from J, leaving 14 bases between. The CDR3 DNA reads TGTGCCAGCAGTATTCAGGGGTGGCGTCAGCCCCAGCATTTT. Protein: CASSIQGWRQPQHF.

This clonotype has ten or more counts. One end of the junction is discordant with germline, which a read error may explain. The CDR3 DNA sequence: TGTGCCAGCAGCCCGGGACACGCCGAGCAGTACTTC. Translating gives CASSPGHAEQYF. The genes are TRBV5-1 and TRBJ2-7; D possibly corresponds to TRBD1 (6 bases). Germline values: CDR1 SGHRS, CDR2 YFSETQ. This CDR3 has 12 amino acids.